This T cell receptor beta chain was observed in a study of control samples from healthy donors and cancer patients. This clone was seen only once. Libraries were prepared by immunoSEQ multiplex PCR; TCRdb keeps only in-frame clonotypes and omits some of them. The sample carries 150,000 to 200,000 clones, roughly 94% recorded once. The CDR3 covers 13 residues. From germline, CDR1 is SGHTA and CDR2 FQGNSA. Trimming removed 0 bases at V and 6 bases at J, with 8 bases between. Sequenced material: blood. The clonotype was recovered from a woman aged 40-49 years in good health. The chain recombines TRBV7-2 with TRBJ1-2, with TRBD1 as a possible D gene (6 bases). The DNA for the CDR3 is TGTGCCAGCAGCTTAGCCGGACAGAATGGCTACACCTTC. This encodes CASSLAGQNGYTF.